This entry lists 21 T cell receptor beta chains sequenced from one sample in a study of OX40 agonist ivuxolimab in advanced cancers. Using immunoSEQ multiplex PCR, the repertoire was profiled, and TCRdb retains in-frame clones only, with some absent. The sample yields tens of thousands of clones, approximately 88% seen once. The sample in question was CD4+ or CD8+ T cells sorted from blood, obtained in a trial of the OX40 agonist ivuxolimab. All receptors come from an adult with an advanced solid tumor such as melanoma, head and neck, liver or kidney cancer.

The genes are TRBV14 and TRBJ1-5, with D tentatively TRBD1 (5 bases). This CDR3 comprises 16 residues. With 0 bases removed from V and 6 bases from J, the gap between germline ends came to 15 bases. Germline CDR1 and CDR2: SGHDN and FVKESK. CDR3 DNA sequence: TGTGCCAGCAGCCAAGAAGGAAGGCAGGGAAGTCAGCCCCAGCATTTT. Residues: CASSQEGRQGSQPQHF.

The V gene is TRBV29-1, the J gene TRBJ1-1; the D gene is possibly TRBD1 (5 bases). CDR1 and CDR2 from the germline V gene are SQVTM and ANQGSEA. There are 15 residues in the CDR3. V was cut by 5 bases and J by 4 bases, with 20 bases left in between. CDR3 amino acids: CSVRENRDPTTEAFF. The CDR3 DNA reads as TGCAGCGTTCGGGAAAACCGGGACCCAACCACTGAAGCTTTCTTT.

This clone was seen a single time. This chain links TRBV16 with TRBJ1-6; 9 bases match TRBD1. The germline V gene encodes CDR1 KGHSY and CDR2 FQNENV. V dropped 4 bases and J dropped 6; count of bases not matched to a gene: 7. The CDR3 runs to 16 residues. CDR3 nucleotide sequence: TGTGCCAGCAGCCGGTCCCGGGACAGGGTTAATTCACCCCTCCACTTT. This sequence encodes CASSRSRDRVNSPLHF.

The chain couples TRBV19 to TRBJ2-3; D is uncertain. Germline V gives CDR1 LNHDA, CDR2 SQIVND (reference sequence). The CDR3 spans 16 residues. V lost 1 base and J 0 bases, leaving 11 bases between the germline ends. The CDR3 spells CASSIAAGISTDTQYF. The CDR3 nucleotides read TGTGCCAGTAGTATAGCGGCAGGCATCAGCACAGATACGCAGTATTTT.

The V call is TRBV7-9, the J call TRBJ1-4, with TRBD1 matching 8 bases. Trimming cost V 2 bases and J 7 bases; bases outside gene matches: 6. The CDR3 runs 15 residues. From germline, CDR1 is SEHNR and CDR2 FQNEAQ (reference sequence). As DNA, the CDR3 is TGTGCCAGCAGCTTACCAGGGGGCGGTATTGAAAAACTGTTTTTT. Translated, it gives CASSLPGGGIEKLFF.

The chain recombines TRBV20-1 with TRBJ2-5; D gene ambiguous. Germline lookup yields CDR1 DFQATT and CDR2 SNEGSKA (reference sequence). Trimming removed 3 bases at V and 5 bases at J, with 1 base between. The CDR3 sequence is 9 residues long. The CDR3 sequence is CSARETQYF. CDR3 DNA sequence: TGCAGTGCTAGGGAGACCCAGTACTTC.

The rearrangement links TRBV19 to TRBJ2-7, with D tentatively TRBD1 (5 bases). The CDR3 loop spans 13 amino acids. V was clipped by 1 base and J by 3 bases, with 7 bases between them. Germline-derived CDR1 and CDR2 are LNHDA and SQIVND (reference sequence). In nucleotides, the CDR3 is TGTGCCAGTAGTATAGGGGGCAGCTACGAGCAGTACTTC. The encoded protein is CASSIGGSYEQYF.

The CDR3 sequence is CASSLRGVNTEAFF. CDR3 sequence (DNA): TGTGCCAGCAGCTTAAGGGGGGTGAACACTGAAGCTTTCTTT. The chain links TRBV2 to TRBJ1-1; TRBD1 is a possible D gene (6 bases). Germline V gene lookup returns CDR1 SNHLY and CDR2 FYNNEI. The length of the CDR3 is 14 residues. Trimming left V 6 bases short and J 0 bases short, with 11 bases between.

This clone was seen a single time. V usage is TRBV27 and J usage is TRBJ1-2; TRBD1 matches at 10 bases. J lost 6 bases, V lost 3 bases, and 4 bases had no gene match. Germline loops: CDR1 MNHEY, CDR2 SMNVEV (reference sequence). The CDR3 spans 14 residues. As DNA, the CDR3 is TGTGCCAGCAGTTTTGGACAGGGGGATCATGGCTACACCTTC. It is translated as CASSFGQGDHGYTF.

This chain connects TRBV27 to TRBJ1-1; 8 positions agree with TRBD1. This CDR3 contains 16 residues. Trimming took 5 bases from V and 8 from J; bases not matched to a gene: 16. Germline lookup yields CDR1 MNHEY and CDR2 SMNVEV (reference sequence). In DNA, the CDR3 is TGTGCCAGCAGTCCGTGGTCAGGGGGCGGACCGGGGGAAGCTTTCTTT. It codes for CASSPWSGGGPGEAFF.

V usage is TRBV19 and J usage is TRBJ2-5; 8 nucleotides align to TRBD1. Germline lookup yields CDR1 LNHDA and CDR2 SQIVND (reference sequence). J was trimmed by 3 bases and V by 3 bases; bases with no gene match: 12. The CDR3 is 17 residues long. CDR3: CASSMARTGPREETQYF. The DNA for the CDR3 is TGTGCCAGTAGTATGGCTCGGACAGGGCCGAGGGAAGAGACCCAGTACTTC.

The gene calls are TRBV2 and TRBJ2-1; 7 bases are shared with TRBD1. The length of the CDR3 is 12 residues. V shed 6 bases, J shed 7 bases, and the junction held 3 bases outside the gene matches. CDR1 SNHLY and CDR2 FYNNEI come from the germline V gene. DNA for the CDR3: TGTGCCAGCAGCCAGGACAGGAATGAGCAGTTCTTC. Its translation: CASSQDRNEQFF.

This rearrangement joins TRBV5-5 to TRBJ1-1; TRBD1 matches at 7 bases. The CDR3 is 13 residues long. V shed 2 bases and J 5 bases; nucleotides not matched to a gene: 3. Germline lookup yields CDR1 SGHKS and CDR2 YYEKEE (reference sequence). DNA of the CDR3: TGTGCCAGCAGCTTAACAGGGGATACTGAAGCTTTCTTT. This codes for CASSLTGDTEAFF. Looking up the rest from reference TRBV5-5 and TRBJ1-1 gives the full variable domain: DAGVTQSPTHLIKTRGQQVTLRCSPISGHKSVSWYQQVLGQGPQFIFQYYEKEERGRGNFPDRFSARQFPNYSSELNVNALLLGDSALYLCASSLTGDTEAFFGQGTRLTVV.

This clone was counted a few times. The CDR3 region is CASSLAPQGADQPQHF. CDR3 nucleotide sequence: TGTGCCAGCAGCTTAGCCCCACAGGGGGCGGATCAGCCCCAGCATTTT. The genes are TRBV7-6 and TRBJ1-5; 9 nucleotides agree with TRBD1. Germline CDR1 SGHVS, CDR2 FNYEAQ. V lost 0 bases and J lost 5; bases outside the gene matches: 5. The CDR3 is made up of 16 amino acids.

The chain joins TRBV6-6 to TRBJ2-2, with 9 bases fitting TRBD1. The CDR3 has 15 amino acids. Germline V gene sequence: CDR1 MNHNY, CDR2 SVGAGI (reference sequence). Germline trimming cut 5 bases from V and 6 bases from J; bases unmatched to any gene: 7. The CDR3 spells CASSTGDRAPGELFF. CDR3 bases: TGTGCCAGCAGTACCGGGGACAGGGCTCCCGGGGAGCTGTTTTTT.

The chain combines TRBV7-3 with TRBJ2-1; TRBD1 agrees at 7 bases. V shed 8 bases, J shed 6 bases, and the junction held 7 bases outside the gene matches. Germline V gene sequence: CDR1 SGHTA, CDR2 FQGTGA. This CDR3 has 13 amino acids. CDR3 DNA sequence: TGTGCCAGCGGCCCAGGGGGAATCAATGAGCAGTTCTTC. This encodes CASGPGGINEQFF. Full variable domain (remainder filled in from reference TRBV7-3 and TRBJ2-1): GAGVSQTPSNKVTEKGKYVELRCDPISGHTALYWYRQSLGQGPEFLIYFQGTGAADDSGLPNDRFFAVRPEGSVSTLKIQRTERGDSAVYLCASGPGGINEQFFGPGTRLTVL.

V and J are TRBV14 and TRBJ1-1; the match to TRBD1 covers 7 bases. After removal of 1 base from V and 5 bases from J, the junction contained 10 bases not matched to a gene. The CDR3 totals 16 residues. CDR1 and CDR2 (germline): SGHDN, FVKESK. In DNA, the CDR3 is TGTGCCAGCAGCCAAGGACAGGGCCTCGCGGGGACTGAAGCTTTCTTT. Translated, it gives CASSQGQGLAGTEAFF.

The gene calls are TRBV4-2 and TRBJ1-6, with 7 positions matching TRBD1. V lost 3 bases, J lost 9 bases, and 8 bases stayed unmatched. Germline CDR1 LGHNA, CDR2 YNFKEQ. The CDR3 extends over 15 amino acids. CDR3 region: CASSHGTERVSPLHF. The CDR3 DNA is TGTGCCAGCAGCCACGGGACAGAACGAGTTTCACCCCTCCACTTT.

The chain is built from TRBV10-3 and TRBJ1-4; maybe TRBD1 (5 bases). Germline loops: CDR1 ENHRY, CDR2 SYGVKD. The CDR3 is made up of 15 amino acids. V gave up 0 bases and J gave up 3 bases, with 8 bases separating them. CDR3 amino acids: CAISESPGSNEKLFF. In nucleotides, the CDR3 is TGTGCCATCAGTGAGTCGCCAGGGTCTAATGAAAAACTGTTTTTT.

V gene TRBV5-6 combines with J gene TRBJ2-7; TRBD1 aligns across 9 bases. The CDR3 is made up of 15 amino acids. Germline V gene sequence: CDR1 SGHDT, CDR2 YYEEEE. The V segment lost 1 base and the J segment 3 bases; nucleotides outside the gene matches: 5. CDR3 sequence: CASSLYGTGFYEQYV. The CDR3 nucleotides are TGTGCCAGCAGCTTGTATGGGACAGGGTTCTACGAGCAGTACGTC.

The rearrangement uses TRBV5-1 and TRBJ2-6; D remains unclear. The CDR3 length is 16 residues. Germline V gives CDR1 SGHRS, CDR2 YFSETQ. Deletions cut 3 bases from V and 4 bases from J, with 14 bases between. This CDR3 is CASSSDSGAGANVLTF. The CDR3 nucleotides read TGCGCCAGCAGCTCGGATTCAGGTGCGGGGGCCAACGTCCTGACTTTC. Full variable domain (rest looked up from reference TRBV5-1 and TRBJ2-6): KAGVTQTPRYLIKTRGQQVTLSCSPISGHRSVSWYQQTPGQGLQFLFEYFSETQRNKGNFPGRFSGRQFSNSRSEMNVSTLELGDSALYLCASSSDSGAGANVLTFGAGSRLTVL.